The 9 T cell receptor beta chains given below trace back to one sample, sequenced in a study of T cell repertoires in cytomegalovirus infection. No antigen is known for these receptors. TCRdb reprocessed the reads via MiXCR and lists one record per CDR3 protein. The sample lists some 350,000 distinct CDR3 sequences, about 27% occurring once. Sequencing was performed on cultured PBMCs, taken from culture after CMV antigen stimulation. The receptor source for this set is a human donor in good health (CMV status not recorded). Some clones in this sample may be carry-over from other donors' samples.

This clonotype was seen a few times. The chain carries TRBV12-3 or TRBV12-4 and TRBJ1-1, with D possibly TRBD1 on 6 matching bases. Trimming removed 3 bases at V and 11 bases at J, with 10 bases between. The CDR3 has 11 residues. In DNA, the CDR3 is TGTGCCAGCAGTTTTAGGGGGGCGGCTTTCTTT. It yields the protein CASSFRGAAFF.

The chain links TRBV6-1 to TRBJ1-3, with TRBD1 identical over 10 bases. Germline values: CDR1 MNHNS, CDR2 SASEGT. V dropped 4 bases and J dropped 0; count of bases not matched to a gene: 0. The CDR3 is 15 amino acids. The CDR3 loop reads CASSGTGGSGNTIYF. CDR3 sequence (DNA): TGTGCCAGCAGTGGGACAGGGGGCTCTGGAAACACCATATATTTT.

This chain uses TRBV12-3 or TRBV12-4 with TRBJ1-1; TRBD1 matches at 8 bases. This CDR3 comprises 15 residues. Germline trimming cut 5 bases from V and 1 base from J; bases unmatched to any gene: 6. CDR3 in amino acids: CASSPGDRRNTEAFF. The CDR3 region has the DNA TGTGCCAGCAGTCCCGGGGACAGGCGGAACACTGAAGCTTTCTTT.

This clonotype has a handful of counts. The rearrangement links TRBV7-2 to TRBJ1-3; TRBD1 matches at 7 bases. The trim removed 1 base at V and 3 bases at J, leaving 3 bases unmatched. CDR1 and CDR2 (germline): SGHTA, FQGNSA. CDR3 length: 15 residues. The CDR3, as DNA: TGTGCCAGCAGCTTAGAGGGGGCTCTTGGAAACACCATATATTTT. Encoded protein: CASSLEGALGNTIYF.

V usage is TRBV6-1 and J usage is TRBJ2-7; D is perhaps TRBD1 (6 bases). CDR1 is MNHNS and CDR2 is SASEGT in the germline V gene. Trimming took 4 bases from V and 1 from J, leaving 14 bases between them. This CDR3 has 15 amino acids. This chain's CDR3 is CASSGGQIRSYEQYF. The DNA for the CDR3 is TGTGCCAGCAGTGGTGGACAGATACGATCCTACGAGCAGTACTTC.

The CDR3 here is CAIRTSGRTGEQFF. CDR3 DNA sequence: TGTGCCATCCGGACTAGCGGGAGAACCGGTGAGCAGTTCTTC. This chain uses TRBV10-3 with TRBJ2-1, with 13 positions matching TRBD2. V gave up 8 bases and J gave up 9 bases; unmatched junction bases: 7. Germline CDR1 is ENHRY and CDR2 is SYGVKD. The CDR3 has 14 amino acids.

This clonotype was seen only a few times. The chain recombines TRBV7-9 with TRBJ1-2; weak D call: TRBD1 (5 bases). CDR3 size: 15 residues. Trimming stripped 5 bases from V and 2 bases from J, with 15 bases between. Germline CDR1 SEHNR, CDR2 FQNEAQ (reference sequence). The CDR3 region is CASSPTLGGNYGYTF. The CDR3 coding sequence is TGTGCCAGCAGCCCCACCCTGGGGGGGAACTATGGCTACACCTTC.

This chain joins TRBV7-2 and TRBJ2-1; 9 nucleotides match TRBD2. CDR3 length: 16 amino acids. Germline V gene data show CDR1 as SGHTA and CDR2 as FQGNSA. V trimming: 0 bases; J trimming: 4 bases; junction bases outside the gene matches: 4. The CDR3 coding sequence is TGTGCCAGCAGCTTAGCGTCTAGCGGGACTTACAATGAGCAGTTCTTC. Translating it yields CASSLASSGTYNEQFF.

This chain joins TRBV29-1 and TRBJ2-7; 7 bases match TRBD2. The CDR3 is 14 amino acids. The germline V gene encodes CDR1 SQVTM and CDR2 ANQGSEA. After removal of 3 bases from V and 3 bases from J, the junction contained 8 bases not matched to a gene. CDR3 nucleotide sequence: TGCAGCGTTGATTACCGGGGCGGGGGCTACGAGCAGTACTTC. This sequence encodes CSVDYRGGGYEQYF.